The subject of this entry is one T cell receptor (beta chain). This CDR3 spans 15 amino acids. The ends were cut back, 1 base at V and 1 base at J, with 8 bases in the middle. Germline CDR1 KGHSH, CDR2 LQKENI. The data belong to a study of control samples from healthy donors and cancer patients. Assay used: immunoSEQ multiplex PCR; TCRdb lists only in-frame clones, some missing. The sample contains tens of thousands of clones, less than 85% of which appear only once. This receptor was taken from a man between 70 and 80 years old with lung cancer. The chain uses TRBV18 and TRBJ2-1, with TRBD2 as a possible D gene (5 bases). The sample was PBMCs. CDR3 sequence: CASSPQTSSYNEQFF. The CDR3 nucleotides are TGTGCCAGCTCACCACAAACTAGTTCCTACAATGAGCAGTTCTTC.